A single sample gave rise to the 13 T cell receptor beta chains below, sequenced in a study of kidney transplant recipient with SARS-CoV-2 infection. TCRdb fed the reads into MiXCR, producing one record per CDR3 protein. The sample lists 200,000 to 300,000 distinct CDR3 sequences, about 28% occurring once. The specimen was a blood sample, collected at baseline and between days 110 and 120 from a kidney transplant recipient. All receptors derive from a young adult male patient who had COVID-19 and was a kidney transplant recipient. The T cells may partly be graft donor cells.

Note on this clonotype: This may come from a read error, since a much larger clone is one base off. V gene TRBV7-1 combines with J gene TRBJ1-2; D is unclear. TRBV7-1 is an open reading frame whose function is uncertain. The CDR3 sequence is 17 residues long. Written as DNA, the CDR3 is TGTGCCAGCAGCCATCGAATTCACGAGGGAAAGACCTATGGCTGCACCTTC. Its protein is CASSHRIHEGKTYGCTF.

A word on this clonotype: This could be a read error, since a much larger clone is one nucleotide away. The chain has TRBV12-3 or TRBV12-4 and TRBJ1-2; D is unclear. The CDR3 is made up of 13 amino acids. V was pared by 7 bases and J by 6 bases, with 15 bases between. Here the CDR3 reads CASTRAEADGYTF. The CDR3 region has the DNA TGTGCCAGCACTCGAGCCGAAGCAGATGGCTACACCTTC.

This clonotype came up many times. The chain couples TRBV4-3 to TRBJ1-2; D is undetermined. Germline V gene data show CDR1 as LGHNA and CDR2 as YSLEER. The V end lost 5 bases, the J end lost 4 bases, and 23 bases lay between the germline ends. This CDR3 region has 17 residues. CDR3 in amino acids: CASSFGKGRRKTYGYTF. The CDR3, as DNA: TGCGCCAGCAGCTTCGGCAAAGGACGTCGAAAGACCTATGGCTACACCTTC.

This clonotype has ten or more counts. V and J are TRBV12-3 or TRBV12-4 and TRBJ2-7; maybe TRBD2 (6 bases). The CDR3 contains 14 residues. Between the trimmed V and J ends, which lost 5 bases and 4 bases, there was a span of 15 bases. The CDR3 reads CASSLGGIAYEQYF. The DNA for the CDR3 is TGTGCCAGCAGTCTGGGGGGAATCGCATACGAGCAGTACTTC.

This clonotype was recorded many times. J is TRBJ1-5 and V is TRBV6-1, with D perhaps matching TRBD1 (6 bases). The germline V gene encodes CDR1 MNHNS and CDR2 SASEGT. The V end lost 1 base, the J end lost 0 bases, and 10 bases lay between the germline ends. CDR3 size: 16 residues. The CDR3 DNA reads TGTGCCAGCAGTGAAGGACAGGCATATAGCAATCAGCCCCAGCATTTT. Amino acid sequence: CASSEGQAYSNQPQHF.

The rearrangement joins TRBV4-3 to TRBJ2-3, with D maybe TRBD2 (5 bases). Germline V lookup: CDR1 LGHNA, CDR2 YSLEER. V lost 0 bases and J 5 bases, leaving 9 bases between the germline ends. This CDR3 is 14 amino acids long. As DNA, the CDR3 is TGCGCCAGCAGCCAAGAAGTACTAGGAGATACGCAGTATTTT. Protein sequence: CASSQEVLGDTQYF.

As regards this clonotype: Being one base from a much bigger clone, this may be a read error. This chain connects TRBV11-3 to TRBJ1-2; no clear D. V was clipped by 1 base and J by 5 bases, with 8 bases between them. This CDR3 has 13 amino acids. Germline values: CDR1 SGHNT, CDR2 YENEEA. The CDR3 DNA reads TGTGCCAGCAGCTTAGGCCACGAGTATGGCTACACCTTC. This codes for CASSLGHEYGYTF.

This clonotype has just a few counts. This chain uses TRBV2 with TRBJ2-1, with 11 positions matching TRBD2. Per the germline V gene, CDR1 is SNHLY and CDR2 is FYNNEI. The ends lost 6 bases at V and 2 bases at J; junction bases unmatched: 3. The CDR3 contains 15 residues. CDR3 DNA: TGTGCCAGCAGGGGGACTAGCGGAGCCTACAATGAGCAGTTCTTC. Translated: CASRGTSGAYNEQFF.

A note on this clonotype: One base away lies a much larger clone, so this may be a sequencing read error. The rearrangement links TRBV6-4 to TRBJ1-2; D not certain. V gave up 5 bases and J gave up 4 bases, with 23 bases separating them. The CDR3 is made up of 17 amino acids. Germline-derived CDR1 and CDR2 are MRHNA and SNTAGT. The CDR3 region has the DNA TGTGCCAGCAGTCTGCCTCACTCACACGGAAAGACCTATGGCTACACCTTC. Protein sequence: CASSLPHSHGKTYGYTF.

On this clonotype itself: Given a much more abundant clone one base away, this may be a read error. The chain joins TRBV5-6 to TRBJ1-2; D gene uncertain. V was pared by 7 bases and J by 4 bases, with 23 bases between. Per germline, CDR1 SGHDT and CDR2 YYEEEE. This CDR3 comprises 16 residues. CDR3 coding DNA: TGTGCCAGCCACAAAGCCAATAGTCGAAAGACCTATGGCTACACCTTC. Amino acid sequence: CASHKANSRKTYGYTF. Filled out from reference TRBV5-6 and TRBJ1-2, the complete variable domain reads DAGVTQSPTHLIKTRGQQVTLRCSPKSGHDTVSWYQQALGQGPQFIFQYYEEEERQRGNFPDRFSGHQFPNYSSELNVNALLLGDSALYLCASHKANSRKTYGYTFGSGTRLTVV.

In its sample, this clonotype was seen many times. The chain carries TRBV10-2 and TRBJ1-2; D remains ambiguous. Per germline, CDR1 WSHSY and CDR2 SAAADI. The CDR3 runs to 17 residues. With 5 bases removed from V and 4 bases from J, the gap between germline ends came to 23 bases. This chain's CDR3 is CASSRHCTSRKTYGYTF. The CDR3 DNA sequence: TGCGCCAGCAGTAGGCACTGCACTTCTAGAAAGACCTATGGCTACACCTTC.

The table lists this clonotype with many counts. The J gene is TRBJ1-2, the V gene TRBV10-1; possibly TRBD1 for D (6 bases). Per germline, CDR1 WNHNN and CDR2 SYGVQD (reference sequence). The V and J ends lost 4 bases and 0 bases respectively, with 6 bases between them. CDR3 length equals 13 residues. In DNA, the CDR3 is TGCGCCAGCAGTGGACAGGCTAACTATGGCTACACCTTC. Its translation: CASSGQANYGYTF.

The rearrangement links TRBV20-1 to TRBJ2-1; D might be TRBD2 (6 bases). Per germline, CDR1 DFQATT and CDR2 SNEGSKA (reference sequence). The CDR3 sequence is 15 residues long. The V and J ends lost 3 bases and 6 bases respectively, with 18 bases between them. The CDR3 nucleotides are TGCAGTGCTAGGCCTACTAGCCGGGAGACCAATGAGCAGTTCTTC. It yields the protein CSARPTSRETNEQFF.